This T cell receptor (beta chain) was sequenced for a study of cytotoxic CD8 clonotypes in ibrutinib-treated CLL. Germline CDR1 GTSNPN, CDR2 SVGIG (reference sequence). The CDR3 spans 15 residues. Trimming left V 7 bases short and J 4 bases short, with 22 bases between. Frozen PBMC stocks contributed 2 to 2.5 micrograms of genomic DNA to the TCR beta libraries. Notes on this clone: Its target is unknown.

Whole-study results and caveats: Clonotypes that were public were uncommon, and they contracted or stayed stable on treatment.

Sequencing was designed to attain a depth spanning 1 in 200,000 to 1 in 1 million T cells. The protocol was immunoSEQ multiplex PCR, while the TCRdb copy is restricted to in-frame clones and leaves out a portion. The sample lists 200,000 or so clones, about four fifths seen once, with 9.5% to 12% in the top ten. This TCR was sampled from a human donor with chronic lymphocytic leukemia. The sequences come from PBMCs, collected after 12 months of ibrutinib treatment. The J gene is TRBJ2-5, the V gene TRBV30; no clear D gene. Here the CDR3 reads CASRPQEGTRETQYF. The CDR3 bases are TGTGCCTCCCGGCCTCAGGAAGGCACCAGAGAGACCCAGTACTTC.